Included here is one T cell receptor beta chain sequence, with context. Its matching antigen is unknown. The CDR3 loop spans 13 amino acids. The V gene's germline CDR1 is SNHLY and CDR2 FYNNEI. V shed 9 bases and J 1 base; nucleotides not matched to a gene: 5. It was with 60 Vbeta and 13 Jbeta primers that the PCR ran. Here immunoSEQ multiplex PCR was the method, and the copy in TCRdb shows in-frame clones only, minus some. The data contain under 200,000 clones, roughly 73% of them singletons. These data originate in a study of cytomegalovirus exposure and HLA in healthy donors. The study's findings and limits: An analysis that came later showed most CMV-associated TCR beta chains appearing HLA-restricted. Rarity characterized most TCR sequences, yet some public TCRs appeared in many donors. The authors later linked a missense DCLRE1C variant to TCR beta V- and J-gene trimming. A later analysis reported that several of the most significant clusters appeared to be linked to common viral pathogens, among them Epstein-Barr virus.

The source material was PBMCs. J is TRBJ2-5 and V is TRBV2; 7 positions match TRBD1. The receptor was isolated from a woman under 40 in good health and CMV-seronegative. CDR3 nucleotides: TGTGCCAGTACGGGACAGTCCCAAGAGACCCAGTACTTC. Translation: CASTGQSQETQYF. The variable domain in full, completed from reference TRBV2 and TRBJ2-5, reads EPEVTQTPSHQVTQMGQEVILRCVPISNHLYFYWYRQILGQKVEFLVSFYNNEISEKSEIFDDQFSVERPDGSNFTLKIRSTKLEDSAMYFCASTGQSQETQYFGPGTRLLVL.